This T cell receptor (beta chain) was sequenced during a study of identical twins. Study results and caveats: Beta clonotypes that were abundant in cord blood contained fewer insertions, a pattern absent from memory repertoires. Sequences that were beta out-of-frame showed weaker excess twin sharing. Analyses based on zero insertions could be partly confounded by invariant MAIT and iNKT cells.

The V gene's germline CDR1 is MNHEY and CDR2 SMNVEV (reference sequence). The CDR3 length is 17 residues. The germline V and J ends were trimmed by 3 bases and 0 bases, with 16 bases remaining between them. This clonotype came up many times. Its specificity is not known. It was template switching that added a universal primer site, and there were unique molecular identifiers on the cDNA. Using its own MiXCR run on the 5' RACE reads, TCRdb lists one record per CDR3 protein. The data show about 240,000 distinct CDR3 sequences, roughly 13% seen once. This same sample was also part of a study on yellow fever vaccine responses in identical twins.

This clonotype originated in a woman between 18 and 30 years old in good health. Sequenced sample: memory (CD45RO+) T cells sorted from blood. This rearrangement joins TRBV27 to TRBJ2-3, with D tentatively TRBD2 (7 bases). CDR3 in amino acids: CASSLGGAASSTDTQYF. DNA for the CDR3: TGTGCCAGCAGTTTGGGGGGGGCGGCCTCTAGCACAGATACGCAGTATTTT.